This is a list of T cell receptor beta chains from one sample in a study of shared clonotypes between healthy human individuals. Assay: immunoSEQ multiplex PCR; the TCRdb copy retains only in-frame clones and omits some. The sample includes about 2.4 million clones, about 92% of them seen just once. The specimen was naive CD4+ T cells sorted from blood. The receptors come from a young man in good health. Each CDR3 is given without its conserved first and last residue. Size values are once, few and many counts, or a class for expanded clones, and some rows have none.

V gene,clone size,J gene,CDR3 protein
TRBV19,.,TRBJ1-5,ASHSGGGSNQPQH
TRBV5-1,once,TRBJ2-7,ASSPTGAGGEKAQY
TRBV28,.,TRBJ1-2,ASSLRLVNYGYT
TRBV7-6,.,TRBJ2-3,ASSADRGADTQY
TRBV28,.,TRBJ1-3,ASSSRPGNTIY
TRBV7-7,.,TRBJ2-4,ASSLATRTSRAAKNIQY
TRBV30,.,TRBJ2-3,AWSAGSGVTDTQY
TRBV25-1,.,TRBJ2-5,ASSTHRGEETQY
TRBV5-4,once,TRBJ2-1,ASSYTSGPYNEQF
TRBV18,once,TRBJ2-6,ASSERPNAGANVLT
TRBV5-1,.,TRBJ2-5,ASSFRTQETQY
TRBV5-6,.,TRBJ2-5,ASSFGSRETQY
TRBV5-4,.,TRBJ2-7,ASSKQGTPYEQY
TRBV6-6,.,TRBJ2-7,ASSLTGTGSYEQY
TRBV5-1,.,TRBJ2-5,ASSLERTGPETQY
TRBV7-2,.,TRBJ2-1,ASSLRLARDNEQF
TRBV30,.,TRBJ2-5,AWSMSGETQY
TRBV5-1,.,TRBJ2-2,ASSLDGAGVTGELF
TRBV15,once,TRBJ2-1,ATSRKGLPSYNEQF
TRBV18,.,TRBJ1-5,ASSEQGDGLEPQH
TRBV5-4,.,TRBJ2-2,ASQNTGGNTGELF
TRBV7-9,.,TRBJ2-3,ASTPSTGSDTQY
TRBV21-1,.,TRBJ2-2,ASSIGGYSSLTGELF
TRBV11-3,.,TRBJ2-1,ASSWGLAGPSVDEQF
TRBV7-2,.,TRBJ1-2,ASSLAWALAYGYT
TRBV18,.,TRBJ1-1,ASSAGQGIMNTEAF
TRBV27,once,TRBJ1-5,ASSFPVRQPQH
TRBV7-2,.,TRBJ1-6,ASSLTGTGEGSPLH
TRBV11-3,.,TRBJ2-7,ASSLDRGEQY
TRBV14,.,TRBJ2-1,ASNHRPRRYNEQF
TRBV4-2,.,TRBJ2-7,ASSRTSGFTYEQY
TRBV19,.,TRBJ2-6,ASSVASGANVLT
TRBV10-2,.,.,AIRLAGGYEQY
TRBV9,.,TRBJ2-5,ASSAAVYQETQY
TRBV5-4,.,TRBJ2-3,ASSGQGGYTDTQY
TRBV5-5,.,TRBJ1-1,ASSLEFTEAF
TRBV28,.,TRBJ2-7,ASSPQDAGGYEQY
TRBV28,.,TRBJ2-5,ASSLPIPGLAKETQY
TRBV2,few,TRBJ1-2,ASSSGANYGYT
TRBV6-5,.,TRBJ1-3,ASRTLAGNTIY
TRBV7-8,.,TRBJ2-1,ASRVLTGKDGNEQF